This TCR beta chain came from a study of blood T cell repertoires in COVID-19. In the study overall: Acute and convalescent COVID-19 samples came from the United States, Italy and Spain. From T cells, B-cell-depleted T cells, or PBMCs came the material, which was cDNA or gDNA.

CDR1 LNHDA and CDR2 SQIVND come from the germline V gene (reference sequence). The CDR3 totals 15 residues. The V and J ends lost 4 bases and 3 bases, in that order; junction bases with no gene match: 6. Original processing methods: By means of reference gene primer amplification, nucleated cell counts were estimated. Only in-frame clones appear in the TCRdb table, and some are missing; sequencing was by immunoSEQ multiplex PCR. V and J calls plus clone size are reproduced from that table; the DNA served to infer D and trimming. The sample has about 320,000 clones; around four fifths are singletons. Material for sequencing was peripheral blood. This receptor was taken from a woman in her fifties or sixties with acute or convalescent COVID-19. The J gene is TRBJ1-2, the V gene TRBV19, with 9 bases fitting TRBD1. The CDR3 protein is CASSTGQGVDYGYTF. Written as DNA, the CDR3 is TGTGCCAGTAGTACGGGACAGGGAGTTGACTATGGCTACACCTTC.